Below are 22 T cell receptor beta chains sequenced from a single sample in a study of OX40 agonist ivuxolimab in advanced cancers. Libraries were constructed by the immunoSEQ multiplex PCR assay. In TCRdb, the immuneACCESS table is reduced to in-frame sequences with V and J assigned. These tables do not hold every clone; where another copy was compared, an unresolved V gene accounts for under half, and the others remain unexplained. The sample yields 46,000 or so clones; 89% were counted once. The top ten clones comprise roughly 10% of the sample. The source was CD4+ or CD8+ T cells sorted from blood, collected in a trial of the OX40 agonist ivuxolimab. The origin of the receptors is an adult with an advanced solid tumor such as melanoma, head and neck, liver or kidney cancer.

The sample holds a few counts of this clone. This chain joins TRBV12-5 and TRBJ2-3, with D possibly matching TRBD2 (7 bases). V was shortened by 7 bases and J by 2 bases, with 16 bases between the two germline ends. Germline CDR1 LGHNT, CDR2 FRNRAP. The CDR3 extends over 15 amino acids. CDR3: CASALQRDNTDTQYF. The CDR3 bases are TGTGCTAGTGCCCTGCAGCGGGACAACACAGATACGCAGTATTTT.

The chain links TRBV12-5 to TRBJ1-4, with a tentative D call TRBD1 (6 bases). Germline CDR1 LGHNT, CDR2 FRNRAP. This CDR3 is 17 amino acids long. With 3 bases removed from V and 3 bases from J, the gap between germline ends came to 17 bases. The DNA of the CDR3 is TGTGCTAGTGGTTTTCTCGTAACAGGGCTTGCTAATGAAAAACTGTTTTTT. Protein sequence: CASGFLVTGLANEKLFF.

The gene calls are TRBV7-3 and TRBJ2-1, with 10 nucleotides matching TRBD2. The CDR3 consists of 15 residues. CDR1 SGHTA and CDR2 FQGTGA come from the germline V gene. The trim removed 2 bases at V and 6 bases at J, leaving 4 bases unmatched. The CDR3 region has the DNA TGTGCCAGCAGCTTAGAACTAGCGGGATCCAATGAGCAGTTCTTC. Amino acids: CASSLELAGSNEQFF.

The chain has TRBV7-3 and TRBJ2-2; TRBD1 aligns across 9 bases. CDR1 SGHTA and CDR2 FQGTGA come from the germline V gene. CDR3 length: 15 residues. Unmatched junction bases numbered 2, after V lost 1 base and J lost 5 bases. The DNA of the CDR3 is TGTGCCAGCAGCTTAAAGGACAGGGGTACCGGGGAGCTGTTTTTT. Its protein product is CASSLKDRGTGELFF. Full variable domain (missing parts from reference TRBV7-3 and TRBJ2-2): GAGVSQTPSNKVTEKGKYVELRCDPISGHTALYWYRQSLGQGPEFLIYFQGTGAADDSGLPNDRFFAVRPEGSVSTLKIQRTERGDSAVYLCASSLKDRGTGELFFGEGSRLTVL.

V is TRBV29-1 and J is TRBJ2-1, with 10 bases matching TRBD1. The germline V gene has CDR1 SQVTM and CDR2 ANQGSEA. The CDR3 length is 16 residues. The ends lost 0 bases at V and 8 bases at J; junction bases unmatched: 10. In DNA, the CDR3 is TGCAGCGTTGAAGATTACTCAGGGACAGGGGATTATGAGCAGTTCTTC. Translation: CSVEDYSGTGDYEQFF.

The chain recombines TRBV6-5 with TRBJ1-2, with D unresolved. Trimming stripped 6 bases from V and 1 base from J, with 15 bases between. The CDR3 covers 15 residues. CDR1 MNHEY and CDR2 SVGAGI come from the germline V gene. This CDR3 reads CASSLSRSLNYGYTF. CDR3 coding DNA: TGTGCCAGCAGCCTCAGCAGATCCCTTAACTATGGCTACACCTTC.

This clone appeared once. This chain connects TRBV9 to TRBJ1-2; D is perhaps TRBD1 (6 bases). Germline CDR1 SGDLS, CDR2 YYNGEE. This CDR3 region has 12 residues. V was trimmed by 4 bases and J by 8 bases, leaving 12 bases between them. In nucleotides, the CDR3 is TGTGCCAGCAGCTCGTACAGGGACGGCTACACCTTC. Residues: CASSSYRDGYTF.

This clone rates as medium-sized. The chain employs TRBV7-9 and TRBJ2-7; D unresolved. CDR1 is SEHNR, CDR2 FQNEAQ, per germline (reference sequence). V shed 6 bases and J shed 7 bases, with 7 bases lying between them. The CDR3 totals 10 residues. The CDR3 here is CASSPREQYF. The CDR3 DNA sequence: TGTGCCAGCAGTCCGAGAGAGCAGTACTTC. Complete variable domain (other parts from reference TRBV7-9 and TRBJ2-7): DTGVSQNPRHKITKRGQNVTFRCDPISEHNRLYWYRQTLGQGPEFLTYFQNEAQLEKSRLLSDRFSAERPKGSFSTLEIQRTEQGDSAMYLCASSPREQYFGPGTRLTVT.

The rearrangement joins TRBV7-6 to TRBJ2-1, with no clear D. V was clipped by 5 bases and J by 9 bases, with 8 bases between them. The germline V gene encodes CDR1 SGHVS and CDR2 FNYEAQ. This CDR3 is built from 11 residues. The CDR3 coding sequence is TGTGCCAGCAGCCAAGGTGGTGAGCAGTTCTTC. Its translation: CASSQGGEQFF.

This rearrangement joins TRBV4-2 to TRBJ1-3; D remains ambiguous. CDR3 length equals 15 residues. The germline gives CDR1 LGHNA, CDR2 YNFKEQ. Trimming took off 1 base at V and 0 bases at J, with 7 bases between the two ends. The CDR3, as DNA: TGTGCCAGCAGCCAAGGCCGCAGCTCTGGAAACACCATATATTTT. Amino acids: CASSQGRSSGNTIYF.

The rearrangement links TRBV7-9 to TRBJ1-5; 7 bases align to TRBD1. Per germline, CDR1 SEHNR and CDR2 FQNEAQ (reference sequence). V shed 5 bases and J 7 bases; nucleotides not matched to a gene: 11. The CDR3 is 15 amino acids. The CDR3 DNA follows: TGTGCCAGCAGCCCAACCGACAGGGAGGACCAGCCCCAGCATTTT. Translated: CASSPTDREDQPQHF.

Here the CDR3 DNA reads TGTGCCAGTAGTATCACAGGGGGCGCAAGATACGAGCAGTACTTC. Translation: CASSITGGARYEQYF. The chain is built from TRBV19 and TRBJ2-7, with 9 bases lining up with TRBD1. The germline gives CDR1 LNHDA, CDR2 SQIVND (reference sequence). CDR3 size: 15 residues. V gave up 3 bases and J gave up 4 bases; unmatched junction bases: 7.

The chain combines TRBV13 with TRBJ2-7, with D possibly being TRBD1 (6 bases). The CDR3 is 16 amino acids. V dropped 1 base and J dropped 0 bases, with 13 bases sitting between them. Germline values: CDR1 PRHDT, CDR2 FYEKMQ (reference sequence). As DNA, the CDR3 is TGTGCCAGCAGCTTAGCCGGACAGTCAAGCTCCTACGAGCAGTACTTC. Amino acids: CASSLAGQSSSYEQYF.

The CDR3 sequence: CASSHRGPGNTIYF. The DNA of the CDR3 is TGCGCCAGCAGCCATAGGGGCCCTGGAAACACCATATATTTT. The chain uses TRBV4-3 and TRBJ1-3; maybe TRBD1 (5 bases). The germline V gene encodes CDR1 LGHNA and CDR2 YSLEER. V gave up 3 bases and J gave up 2 bases, with 8 bases separating them. The CDR3 totals 14 residues.

The chain joins TRBV19 to TRBJ2-3; no clear D. V gave up 6 bases and J gave up 5 bases, with 15 bases separating them. The germline V gene has CDR1 LNHDA and CDR2 SQIVND (reference sequence). The length of the CDR3 is 14 residues. The CDR3 DNA reads TGTGCCAGTAGGGCTAGTGCAGAAGAAGATACGCAGTATTTT. Its protein is CASRASAEEDTQYF.

This chain joins TRBV2 and TRBJ2-5; TRBD2 might be the D (6 bases). Germline loops: CDR1 SNHLY, CDR2 FYNNEI. The V gene lost 8 bases and the J gene lost 2 bases, with 12 bases spanning the gap. The length of the CDR3 is 13 residues. CDR3 nucleotide sequence: TGTGCCAGCCTGTGGGGGGATCAAGAGACCCAGTACTTC. Translating it yields CASLWGDQETQYF.

The chain uses TRBV27 and TRBJ1-2; no reliable D call. The CDR3 has 13 residues. Deletions cut 1 base from V and 4 bases from J, with 7 bases between. Per the germline V gene, CDR1 is MNHEY and CDR2 is SMNVEV (reference sequence). The chain's CDR3 is CASSLWGGYGYTF. The CDR3 DNA is TGTGCCAGCAGTTTATGGGGAGGCTATGGCTACACCTTC.

The rearrangement uses TRBV11-2 and TRBJ2-7, with TRBD1 matching 11 bases. The CDR3 is 13 amino acids. In germline, CDR1 is SGHAT, CDR2 FQNNGV. V shed 3 bases and J 12 bases; nucleotides not matched to a gene: 7. CDR3 in amino acids: CASSLGRGTGGYF. The CDR3 DNA is TGTGCCAGCAGCTTGGGCCGTGGGACAGGGGGGTACTTC. Drawing the rest from reference TRBV11-2 and TRBJ2-7, the complete variable domain is EAGVAQSPRYKIIEKRQSVAFWCNPISGHATLYWYQQILGQGPKLLIQFQNNGVVDDSQLPKDRFSAERLKGVDSTLKIQPAKLEDSAVYLCASSLGRGTGGYFGPGTRLTVT.

The V gene is TRBV7-6, the J gene TRBJ2-3; 10 positions agree with TRBD1. Trimming at V came to 8 bases and at J to 4 bases, leaving 6 bases not matched to a gene. This CDR3 comprises 14 residues. Germline values: CDR1 SGHVS, CDR2 FNYEAQ. The CDR3 DNA is TGTGCCAGCTCGGGACAGGGGCTCTCAGATACGCAGTATTTT. This encodes CASSGQGLSDTQYF.

This chain links TRBV19 with TRBJ2-2; 7 bases are shared with TRBD1. The length of the CDR3 is 17 residues. From germline, CDR1 is LNHDA and CDR2 SQIVND (reference sequence). The V and J ends lost 0 bases and 9 bases, in that order; junction bases with no gene match: 13. The CDR3 DNA sequence: TGTGCCAGTAGTATAGATCGGAATAGCGAGGGGGCCAGGGAGCTGTTTTTT. It translates to CASSIDRNSEGARELFF.

V and J are TRBV4-1 and TRBJ2-7; D ambiguous. There are 15 residues in the CDR3. Germline V CDR1 and CDR2: MGHRA, YSYEKL. The V gene lost 0 bases and the J gene lost 2 bases, with 11 bases spanning the gap. The CDR3, as DNA: TGCGCCAGCAGCCAAGATCCGCAGGAACCCTACGAGCAGTACTTC. Amino acids: CASSQDPQEPYEQYF.

The chain employs TRBV5-6 and TRBJ2-1; TRBD1 is a possible D gene (6 bases). Per the germline V gene, CDR1 is SGHDT and CDR2 is YYEEEE. The V end lost 2 bases, the J end lost 4 bases, and 7 bases lay between the germline ends. This CDR3 spans 13 amino acids. The CDR3 protein is CASSLQGYNEQFF. The CDR3 DNA sequence: TGTGCCAGCAGCTTACAGGGATACAATGAGCAGTTCTTC.